The present TCR beta chain was sequenced within a study of shared clonotypes between healthy human individuals. Overall study: The cohort comprised a couple of women and a few men. Their ages spanned 18 to 49 years. Three CD4 naive, three CD4 memory, two CD8 naive and one CD8 memory plate were used per donor.

With regard to this clone: The antigen is not known.

A CD45RA-negative memory subset and a CD45RA+ naive subset were separated from the CD4+ cells. This CDR3 is 13 amino acids long. Germline lookup yields CDR1 LNHDA and CDR2 SQIVND (reference sequence). V lost 6 bases and J lost 4, with 12 bases in between. This table comes from immunoSEQ multiplex PCR, and its TCRdb copy is limited to in-frame clones, with some not included. The sample contains around 1.4 million clones, about 98.5% of which appear only once. Overall study results and limits: Only blood was sampled, and tissue TCR repertoires likely differ from blood ones.

The sequenced material came from naive CD4+ T cells sorted from blood. Described subset: CD45RA+ positively selected. The TCR originated in a man aged 30-40 years in good health. The chain couples TRBV19 to TRBJ1-1, with D maybe TRBD1 (5 bases). For the CDR3, the DNA is TGTGCCAGTAGCCCCAGGGTCGGCACTGAAGCTTTCTTT. Translated, it gives CASSPRVGTEAFF.